Following are 30 T cell receptor beta chains from one sample sequenced in a study of cytomegalovirus exposure and HLA in healthy donors (TCRdb year 2017). To prepare the library, the immunoSEQ multiplex PCR assay was applied. For the multiplex PCR, a mixture combining 60 forward primers for TCR Vbeta segments and 13 reverse primers for TCR Jbeta segments was used. As stored in TCRdb, this immuneACCESS dataset retains in-frame rearrangements with V and J assigned. A fraction of the clones does not appear; measured against another copy, unresolved V genes explain less than half of the discrepancy, and the remainder lacks a known reason. Across this sample there are 160,000 or so clones, with more than 60% seen only once. 2.5% of the sample comes from the top ten. Input material: PBMCs. All receptors come from a human donor in good health.

This sequence joins TRBV11-2 and TRBJ2-5, with 8 nucleotides matching TRBD1. The CDR3 extends over 17 amino acids. Germline CDR1 reads SGHAT; CDR2 reads FQNNGV. The junction had 9 bases not matched to a gene; V was cut back by 0 bases and J by 3 bases. CDR3: CASSLDAAGGWEETQYF. For the CDR3, the DNA is TGTGCCAGCAGCTTAGATGCGGCAGGGGGCTGGGAAGAGACCCAGTACTTC.

The chain employs TRBV6-1 and TRBJ1-2; D is perhaps TRBD1 (6 bases). Trimming took 4 bases from V and 5 from J, leaving 14 bases between them. The CDR3 covers 14 residues. CDR1 is MNHNS, CDR2 SASEGT, per germline. The CDR3 region has the DNA TGTGCCAGCAGTGTGTCAGGGGTTGTTTATGGCTACACCTTC. Protein sequence: CASSVSGVVYGYTF.

The rearrangement links TRBV5-1 to TRBJ1-2; 8 nucleotides match TRBD1. Germline lookup yields CDR1 SGHRS and CDR2 YFSETQ. This CDR3 spans 13 amino acids. V shed 0 bases, J shed 13 bases, and the junction held 8 bases outside the gene matches. CDR3 amino acids: CASSLEPRGPFTF. For the CDR3, the DNA is TGCGCCAGCAGCTTGGAGCCCAGGGGGCCGTTCACCTTC. Full variable domain (rest looked up from reference TRBV5-1 and TRBJ1-2): KAGVTQTPRYLIKTRGQQVTLSCSPISGHRSVSWYQQTPGQGLQFLFEYFSETQRNKGNFPGRFSGRQFSNSRSEMNVSTLELGDSALYLCASSLEPRGPFTFGSGTRLTVV.

The rearrangement joins TRBV7-2 to TRBJ2-2; 10 bases agree with TRBD2. This CDR3 has 17 residues. V shed 4 bases, J shed 8 bases, and the junction held 13 bases outside the gene matches. Looked up from germline, CDR1 is SGHTA and CDR2 is FQGNSA. The CDR3 DNA reads as TGTGCCAGCAGCTCCCCCCAGCGGGGGGGAATCGGTGGGGAGCTGTTTTTT. Translating it yields CASSSPQRGGIGGELFF.

V and J are TRBV9 and TRBJ2-3; D call uncertain. Germline V gives CDR1 SGDLS, CDR2 YYNGEE. This CDR3 has 13 amino acids. Between the trimmed V and J ends, which lost 4 bases and 6 bases, there was a span of 12 bases. CDR3 coding DNA: TGTGCCAGCAGCCCCCCGGTCTTGGATACGCAGTATTTT. Amino acids: CASSPPVLDTQYF.

The DNA of the CDR3 is TGTGCCAGCAAAGAGGGGGGGCCAGTGGATACGCAGTATTTT. This encodes CASKEGGPVDTQYF. The chain carries TRBV2 and TRBJ2-3, with a tentative D call TRBD2 (7 bases). Germline CDR1 SNHLY, CDR2 FYNNEI. The CDR3 is 14 amino acids. Trimming left V 7 bases short and J 6 bases short, with 17 bases between. The full variable domain, its missing parts supplied by reference TRBV2 and TRBJ2-3, is EPEVTQTPSHQVTQMGQEVILRCVPISNHLYFYWYRQILGQKVEFLVSFYNNEISEKSEIFDDQFSVERPDGSNFTLKIRSTKLEDSAMYFCASKEGGPVDTQYFGPGTRLTVL.

V gene TRBV4-3 combines with J gene TRBJ2-2, with D uncertain. Germline values: CDR1 LGHNA, CDR2 YSLEER. This CDR3 region has 13 residues. Trimming removed 6 bases from V and 6 bases from J, with 11 bases in between. The CDR3: CASSPRASGELFF. CDR3 coding DNA: TGCGCCAGCAGTCCAAGAGCATCCGGGGAGCTGTTTTTT.

To note about this clone: Other nucleotide sequences in the sample specify the same CDR3. The genes are TRBV19 and TRBJ2-3, with 8 bases identical to TRBD1. Trimming took 5 bases from V and 3 from J; bases not matched to a gene: 4. CDR1 and CDR2 from the germline V gene are LNHDA and SQIVND (reference sequence). This CDR3 is built from 14 residues. The chain's CDR3 is CASSPRQGTDTQYF. For the CDR3, the DNA is TGTGCCAGTAGTCCTAGACAGGGGACAGATACGCAGTATTTT. Based on the CDR3 plus reference TRBV19 and TRBJ2-3, the full variable domain is DGGITQSPKYLFRKEGQNVTLSCEQNLNHDAMYWYRQDPGQGLRLIYYSQIVNDFQKGDIAEGYSVSREKKESFPLTVTSAQKNPTAFYLCASSPRQGTDTQYFGPGTRLTVL.

This chain joins TRBV13 and TRBJ2-5; 14 bases agree with TRBD2. V was clipped by 3 bases and J by 11 bases; unmatched bases: 11. The CDR3 has 16 residues. The germline CDR1 and CDR2 sequences are PRHDT and FYEKMQ (reference sequence). The DNA for the CDR3 is TGTGCCAGCAGCTTCGAGAGGACTAGCGGGGGGAGAGAGCAGTACTTC. It translates to CASSFERTSGGREQYF.

This clone was found many times. The CDR3 loop reads CSVRVNTEAFF. DNA of the CDR3: TGCAGCGTTCGGGTGAACACTGAAGCTTTCTTT. The chain links TRBV29-1 to TRBJ1-1, with no clear D. CDR1 and CDR2 (germline): SQVTM, ANQGSEA. The V end was cut by 5 bases, the J end by 0 bases, with 4 bases between. This CDR3 region has 11 residues.

This rearrangement joins TRBV6-5 to TRBJ1-1, with 8 positions matching TRBD1. CDR1 is MNHEY, CDR2 SVGAGI, per germline. The CDR3 extends over 15 amino acids. V lost 0 bases to trimming and J lost 7 bases; unmatched junction nucleotides: 7. The CDR3 protein is CASSYSPGGSGEAFF. In nucleotides, the CDR3 is TGTGCCAGCAGTTACTCTCCAGGGGGCTCGGGTGAAGCTTTCTTT.

The chain uses TRBV5-1 and TRBJ2-5; D ambiguous. CDR1 and CDR2 (germline): SGHRS, YFSETQ. Trimming removed 0 bases at V and 2 bases at J, with 11 bases between. The CDR3 totals 15 residues. CDR3 loop: CASSLVSQNQETQYF. The CDR3 coding sequence is TGCGCCAGCAGCTTGGTCTCCCAGAATCAAGAGACCCAGTACTTC.

The J gene is TRBJ1-6, the V gene TRBV7-8; 8 bases line up with TRBD1. V was pared by 3 bases and J by 5 bases, with 6 bases of the junction left unmatched. CDR3 length: 16 amino acids. Germline assignment: CDR1 SGHVS and CDR2 FQNEAQ. The CDR3 sequence: CASSFNRDRNNSPLHF. The CDR3 nucleotides are TGTGCCAGCAGCTTTAACCGGGACAGGAATAATTCACCCCTCCACTTT.

This clone was seen a single time. V is TRBV4-2 and J is TRBJ2-2; maybe TRBD1 (6 bases). The V and J ends lost 4 bases and 10 bases respectively, with 19 bases between them. The germline CDR1 and CDR2 sequences are LGHNA and YNFKEQ. The CDR3 totals 15 residues. For the CDR3, the DNA is TGTGCCAGCAGCCCTCCTGGACAGCGAGCAGAGGAGCTGTTTTTT. Translation: CASSPPGQRAEELFF.

This chain connects TRBV29-1 to TRBJ2-2, with 8 positions matching TRBD2. The CDR3 contains 15 residues. The germline gives CDR1 SQVTM, CDR2 ANQGSEA. Trimming took 4 bases from V and 2 from J; bases not matched to a gene: 6. CDR3 region: CSVAAAGVNTGELFF. CDR3 coding DNA: TGCAGCGTTGCGGCAGCGGGGGTCAACACCGGGGAGCTGTTTTTT.

In regard to this clone: One end of the junction varies from germline; a read error may be responsible. The chain couples TRBV7-9 to TRBJ1-5; 9 bases fit TRBD1. Germline V gene data show CDR1 as SEHNR and CDR2 as FQNEAQ (reference sequence). The CDR3 length is 17 residues. Here the CDR3 reads CSSSPSLGTGSRQPQHF. The CDR3, as DNA: TGTTCCAGCAGCCCTTCATTGGGGACAGGGAGTCGTCAGCCCCAGCATTTT.

The CDR3 region is CAWSYDGGSSYEQYF. The CDR3, as DNA: TGTGCCTGGAGTTATGACGGTGGGAGCTCCTACGAGCAGTACTTC. J is TRBJ2-7 and V is TRBV30; weak D call: TRBD2 (5 bases). The CDR3 runs 15 residues. V lost 2 bases and J 0 bases, leaving 14 bases between the germline ends. Germline V CDR1 and CDR2: GTSNPN, SVGIG (reference sequence).

The rearrangement links TRBV4-1 to TRBJ2-3; 10 nucleotides line up with TRBD1. The CDR3 sequence is 15 residues long. With V trimmed by 4 bases and J by 3 bases, 4 bases remained unmatched. Per the germline V gene, CDR1 is MGHRA and CDR2 is YSYEKL. CDR3 sequence: CASSPTGQGTDTQYF. The CDR3, as DNA: TGCGCCAGCAGCCCGACGGGACAGGGGACAGATACGCAGTATTTT.

V usage is TRBV9 and J usage is TRBJ2-1, with a possible D match to TRBD1 (6 bases). Germline V gives CDR1 SGDLS, CDR2 YYNGEE. V dropped 0 bases and J dropped 8 bases, with 15 bases sitting between them. This CDR3 is built from 15 residues. The CDR3 region is CASSVESGVIHEQFF. The CDR3 coding sequence is TGTGCCAGCAGCGTAGAGTCAGGGGTGATCCATGAGCAGTTCTTC.

This chain uses TRBV12-5 with TRBJ2-2; 11 bases match TRBD1. The CDR3 length is 21 residues. The trim removed 3 bases at V and 3 bases at J, leaving 18 bases unmatched. Germline assignment: CDR1 LGHNT and CDR2 FRNRAP. The CDR3 DNA sequence: TGTGCTAGTGGTTTTCTACGGCCGGGACAGGGGGTGGTTTCTGACACCGGGGAGCTGTTTTTT. Translated: CASGFLRPGQGVVSDTGELFF.

This clone has just one count. The CDR3 reads CASSQGGDRAYEQYF. Here the CDR3 DNA reads TGCGCCAGCAGCCAAGGTGGGGACAGGGCCTACGAGCAGTACTTC. V usage is TRBV4-1 and J usage is TRBJ2-7; TRBD1 aligns across 9 bases. The CDR3 loop spans 15 amino acids. J gave up 2 bases and V 1 base, and 3 bases lay outside the gene matches. Germline V gene sequence: CDR1 MGHRA, CDR2 YSYEKL.

The chain joins TRBV7-8 to TRBJ1-4; maybe TRBD1 (6 bases). Trimming removed 0 bases from V and 8 bases from J, with 16 bases in between. CDR1 is SGHVS, CDR2 FQNEAQ, per germline. The CDR3 extends over 16 amino acids. CDR3 DNA: TGTGCCAGCAGCTTAGCCTTTCTTCAGGGGTCCGAAAAACTGTTTTTT. This sequence encodes CASSLAFLQGSEKLFF.

This clone was counted once. The chain links TRBV10-1 to TRBJ2-5; 11 positions match TRBD2. The CDR3 consists of 16 residues. Germline lookup yields CDR1 WNHNN and CDR2 SYGVQD (reference sequence). V was clipped by 2 bases and J by 2 bases; unmatched bases: 4. Here the CDR3 DNA reads TGCGCCAGCAGTGAGGGACTAGCGGGTTTTCAAGAGACCCAGTACTTC. Protein: CASSEGLAGFQETQYF.

The gene calls are TRBV4-1 and TRBJ2-5; 8 bases match TRBD2. Per germline, CDR1 MGHRA and CDR2 YSYEKL. The CDR3 has 16 amino acids. Trimming cost V 2 bases and J 5 bases; bases outside gene matches: 10. The CDR3 coding sequence is TGCGCCAGCAGCCAACTAATGATAGCGGGGTCGGAGACCCAGTACTTC. Protein product: CASSQLMIAGSETQYF.

Only one count was recorded for this clone. CDR3 region: CASSVDREETQYF. In DNA, the CDR3 is TGTGCCAGCAGCGTGGACAGAGAAGAGACCCAGTACTTC. The J gene is TRBJ2-5, the V gene TRBV2, with a possible D match to TRBD1 (6 bases). With 6 bases removed from V and 3 bases from J, the gap between germline ends came to 11 bases. CDR1 is SNHLY and CDR2 is FYNNEI in the germline V gene. CDR3 length: 13 residues.

The V gene is TRBV2, the J gene TRBJ2-1, with TRBD2 identical over 7 bases. The CDR3 is made up of 14 amino acids. From germline, CDR1 is SNHLY and CDR2 FYNNEI. The V gene end was trimmed by 6 bases and the J gene end by 2 bases; junction bases not matched to a gene: 4. The CDR3 spells CASRSSGTYNEQFF. The CDR3 region has the DNA TGTGCCAGCAGATCTAGCGGAACCTACAATGAGCAGTTCTTC.

This chain joins TRBV29-1 and TRBJ2-1, with 11 bases lining up with TRBD1. The CDR3 is 16 residues long. The V and J ends lost 6 bases and 4 bases, in that order; junction bases with no gene match: 11. CDR1 is SQVTM, CDR2 ANQGSEA, per germline. In DNA form, the CDR3 reads TGCAGCGTCCCCGGATCCGGGACAGGGGGTTACAATGAGCAGTTCTTC. Its translation: CSVPGSGTGGYNEQFF.

This clone is a singleton in its sample. V is TRBV6-1 and J is TRBJ2-6, with D hard to call. V was shortened by 7 bases and J by 4 bases, with 8 bases between the two germline ends. The CDR3 is 13 residues long. CDR1 and CDR2 from the germline V gene are MNHNS and SASEGT. The CDR3 spells CASIRSGANVLTF. The CDR3 DNA reads as TGTGCCAGCATCCGGTCCGGGGCCAACGTCCTGACTTTC.

This clone has a handful of counts. Written as DNA, the CDR3 is TGTGCCAGCAGCGGGACAGCGGGGATGGAGACCCAGTACTTC. Translation gives CASSGTAGMETQYF. The rearrangement uses TRBV9 and TRBJ2-5, with a tentative D call TRBD2 (7 bases). This CDR3 comprises 14 residues. Trimming cost V 3 bases and J 5 bases, with 14 bases left between them. Germline CDR1 reads SGDLS; CDR2 reads YYNGEE.

The genes are TRBV10-3 and TRBJ2-4; D call uncertain. V gave up 2 bases and J gave up 1 base, with 9 bases separating them. The germline gives CDR1 ENHRY, CDR2 SYGVKD. The CDR3 sequence is 15 residues long. CDR3 nucleotide sequence: TGTGCCATCAGTGAGCCGGGTAGGGCCAAAAACATTCAGTACTTC. Protein product: CAISEPGRAKNIQYF.